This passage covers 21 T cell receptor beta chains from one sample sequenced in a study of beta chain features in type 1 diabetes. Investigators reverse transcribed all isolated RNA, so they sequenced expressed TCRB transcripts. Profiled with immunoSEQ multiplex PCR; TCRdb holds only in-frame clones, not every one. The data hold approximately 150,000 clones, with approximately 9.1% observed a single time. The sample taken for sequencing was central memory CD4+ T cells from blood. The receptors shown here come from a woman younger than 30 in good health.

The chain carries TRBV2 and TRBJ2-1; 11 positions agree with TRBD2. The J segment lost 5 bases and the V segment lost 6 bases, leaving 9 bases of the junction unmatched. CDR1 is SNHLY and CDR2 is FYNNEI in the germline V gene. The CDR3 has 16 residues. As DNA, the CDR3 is TGTGCCAGCAGAACAGCTAGCGGGGGGATCCACAATGAGCAGTTCTTC. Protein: CASRTASGGIHNEQFF.

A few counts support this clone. CDR3 residues: CASSLGGGPSGNTIYF. CDR3 DNA sequence: TGTGCCAGCAGCTTGGGCGGAGGGCCCTCTGGAAACACCATATATTTT. This sequence joins TRBV7-9 and TRBJ1-3; D gene unclear. V was cut by 3 bases and J by 0 bases, with 12 bases left in between. The CDR3 is 16 residues long. In germline, CDR1 is SEHNR, CDR2 FQNEAQ (reference sequence).

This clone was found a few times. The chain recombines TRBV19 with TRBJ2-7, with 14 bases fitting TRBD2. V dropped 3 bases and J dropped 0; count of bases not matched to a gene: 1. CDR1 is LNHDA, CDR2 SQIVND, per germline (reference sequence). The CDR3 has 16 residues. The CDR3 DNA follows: TGTGCCAGTAGTATGGGACTAGCGGGGGCCTCCTACGAGCAGTACTTC. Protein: CASSMGLAGASYEQYF.

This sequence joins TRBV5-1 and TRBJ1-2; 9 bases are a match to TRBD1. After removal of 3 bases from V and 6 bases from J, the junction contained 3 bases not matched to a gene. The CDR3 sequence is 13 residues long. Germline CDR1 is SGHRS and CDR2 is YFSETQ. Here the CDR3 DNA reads TGCGCCAGCAGCTCTACAGGGGGCCATGGCTACACCTTC. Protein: CASSSTGGHGYTF.

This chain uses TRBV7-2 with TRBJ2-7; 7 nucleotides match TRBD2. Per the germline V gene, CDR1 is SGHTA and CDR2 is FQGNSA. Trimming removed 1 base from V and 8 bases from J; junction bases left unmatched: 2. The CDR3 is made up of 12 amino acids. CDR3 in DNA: TGTGCCAGCAGCTTAGTGCGGGAGCAGCAGTACTTC. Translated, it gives CASSLVREQQYF. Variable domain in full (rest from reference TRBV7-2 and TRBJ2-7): GAGVSQSPSNKVTEKGKDVELRCDPISGHTALYWYRQSLGQGLEFLIYFQGNSAPDKSGLPSDRFSAERTGGSVSTLTIQRTQQEDSAVYLCASSLVREQQYFGPGTRLTVT.

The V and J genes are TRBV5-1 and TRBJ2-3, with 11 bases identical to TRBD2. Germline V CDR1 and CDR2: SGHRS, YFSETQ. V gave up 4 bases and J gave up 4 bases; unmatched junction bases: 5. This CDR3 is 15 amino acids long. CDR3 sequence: CASSATSGVADTQYF. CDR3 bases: TGCGCCAGCAGCGCGACTAGCGGGGTTGCAGATACGCAGTATTTT.

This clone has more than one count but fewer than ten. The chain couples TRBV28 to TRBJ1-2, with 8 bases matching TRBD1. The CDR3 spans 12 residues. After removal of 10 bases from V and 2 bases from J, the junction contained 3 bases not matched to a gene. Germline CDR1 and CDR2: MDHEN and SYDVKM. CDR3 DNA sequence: TGTGCCAACTACAGGGGGAACTATGGCTACACCTTC. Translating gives CANYRGNYGYTF.

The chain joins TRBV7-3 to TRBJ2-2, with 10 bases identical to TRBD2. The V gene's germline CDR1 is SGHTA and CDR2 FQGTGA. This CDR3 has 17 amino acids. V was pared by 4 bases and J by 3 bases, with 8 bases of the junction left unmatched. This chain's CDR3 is CASSSSGGARYTGELFF. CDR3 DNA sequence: TGTGCCAGCAGCTCAAGCGGGGGGGCCAGATACACCGGGGAGCTGTTTTTT.

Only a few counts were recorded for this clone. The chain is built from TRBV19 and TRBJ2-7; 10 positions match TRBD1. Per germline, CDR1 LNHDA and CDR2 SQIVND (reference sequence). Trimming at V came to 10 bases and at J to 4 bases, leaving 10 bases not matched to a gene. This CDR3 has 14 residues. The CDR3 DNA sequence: TGTGCCACCGCTTTCCGGGACAGGGGTTACGAGCAGTACTTC. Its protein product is CATAFRDRGYEQYF. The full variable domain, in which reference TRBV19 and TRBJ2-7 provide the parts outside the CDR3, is DGGITQSPKYLFRKEGQNVTLSCEQNLNHDAMYWYRQDPGQGLRLIYYSQIVNDFQKGDIAEGYSVSREKKESFPLTVTSAQKNPTAFYLCATAFRDRGYEQYFGPGTRLTVT.

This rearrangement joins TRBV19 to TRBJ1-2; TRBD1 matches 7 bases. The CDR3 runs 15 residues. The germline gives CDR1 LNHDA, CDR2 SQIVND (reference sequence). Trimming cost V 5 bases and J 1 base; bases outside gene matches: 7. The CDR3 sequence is CASSFTGQYNYGYTF. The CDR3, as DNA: TGTGCCAGTAGTTTTACGGGACAGTATAACTATGGCTACACCTTC.

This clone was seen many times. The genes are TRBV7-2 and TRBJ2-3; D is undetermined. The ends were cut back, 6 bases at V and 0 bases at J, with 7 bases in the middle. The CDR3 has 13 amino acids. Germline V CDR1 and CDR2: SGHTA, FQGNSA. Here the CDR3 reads CASSSTSTDTQYF. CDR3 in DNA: TGTGCCAGCAGTTCGACTAGCACAGATACGCAGTATTTT. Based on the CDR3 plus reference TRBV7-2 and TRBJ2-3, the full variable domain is GAGVSQSPSNKVTEKGKDVELRCDPISGHTALYWYRQSLGQGLEFLIYFQGNSAPDKSGLPSDRFSAERTGGSVSTLTIQRTQQEDSAVYLCASSSTSTDTQYFGPGTRLTVL.

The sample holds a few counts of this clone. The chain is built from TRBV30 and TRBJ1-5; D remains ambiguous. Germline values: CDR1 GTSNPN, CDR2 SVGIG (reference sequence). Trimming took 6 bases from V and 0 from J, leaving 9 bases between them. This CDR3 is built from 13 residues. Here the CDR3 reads CACATDSNQPQHF. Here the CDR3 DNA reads TGTGCCTGTGCCACAGATAGCAATCAGCCCCAGCATTTT.

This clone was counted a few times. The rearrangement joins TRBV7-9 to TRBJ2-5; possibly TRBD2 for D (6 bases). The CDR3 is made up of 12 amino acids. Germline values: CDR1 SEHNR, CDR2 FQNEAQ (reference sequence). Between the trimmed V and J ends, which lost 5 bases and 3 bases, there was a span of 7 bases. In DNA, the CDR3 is TGTGCCAGCAGCGGAGGGGAAGAGACCCAGTACTTC. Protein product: CASSGGEETQYF.

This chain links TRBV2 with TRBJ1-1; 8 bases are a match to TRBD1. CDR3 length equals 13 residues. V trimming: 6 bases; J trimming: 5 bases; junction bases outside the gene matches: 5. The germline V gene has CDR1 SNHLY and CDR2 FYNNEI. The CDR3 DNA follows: TGTGCCAGCAGGGGACAGGAGGGGACTGAAGCTTTCTTT. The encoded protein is CASRGQEGTEAFF. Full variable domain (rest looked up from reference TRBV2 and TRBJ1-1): EPEVTQTPSHQVTQMGQEVILRCVPISNHLYFYWYRQILGQKVEFLVSFYNNEISEKSEIFDDQFSVERPDGSNFTLKIRSTKLEDSAMYFCASRGQEGTEAFFGQGTRLTVV.

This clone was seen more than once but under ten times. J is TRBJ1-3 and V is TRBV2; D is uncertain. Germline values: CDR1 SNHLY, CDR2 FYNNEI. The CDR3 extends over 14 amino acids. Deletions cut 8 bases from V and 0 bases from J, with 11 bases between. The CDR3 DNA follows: TGTGCCAGCCTAAGGGAGAGCTCTGGAAACACCATATATTTT. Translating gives CASLRESSGNTIYF.

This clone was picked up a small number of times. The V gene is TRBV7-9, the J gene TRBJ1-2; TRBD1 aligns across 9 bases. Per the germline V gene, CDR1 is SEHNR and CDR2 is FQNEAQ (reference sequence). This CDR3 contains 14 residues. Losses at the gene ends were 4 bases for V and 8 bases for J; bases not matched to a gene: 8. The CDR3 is CASSSPTGGEGYTF. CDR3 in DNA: TGTGCCAGCAGCTCCCCTACAGGGGGCGAGGGCTACACCTTC.

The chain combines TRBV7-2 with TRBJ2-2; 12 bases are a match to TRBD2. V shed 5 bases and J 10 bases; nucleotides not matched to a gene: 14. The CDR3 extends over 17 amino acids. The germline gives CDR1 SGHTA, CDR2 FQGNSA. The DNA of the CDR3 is TGTGCCAGCAGCCCTCTGACTAGCGGGAGATCACCGGAGGAGCTGTTTTTT. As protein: CASSPLTSGRSPEELFF. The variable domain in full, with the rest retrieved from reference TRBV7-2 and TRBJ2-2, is GAGVSQSPSNKVTEKGKDVELRCDPISGHTALYWYRQSLGQGLEFLIYFQGNSAPDKSGLPSDRFSAERTGGSVSTLTIQRTQQEDSAVYLCASSPLTSGRSPEELFFGEGSRLTVL.

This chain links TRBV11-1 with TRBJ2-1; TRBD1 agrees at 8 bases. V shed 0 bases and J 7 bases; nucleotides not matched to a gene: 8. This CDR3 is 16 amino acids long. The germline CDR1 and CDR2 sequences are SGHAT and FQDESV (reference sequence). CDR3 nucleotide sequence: TGTGCCAGCAGCTTAGCTTGGGGTCAGGGGGCAAATGAGCAGTTCTTC. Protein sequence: CASSLAWGQGANEQFF.

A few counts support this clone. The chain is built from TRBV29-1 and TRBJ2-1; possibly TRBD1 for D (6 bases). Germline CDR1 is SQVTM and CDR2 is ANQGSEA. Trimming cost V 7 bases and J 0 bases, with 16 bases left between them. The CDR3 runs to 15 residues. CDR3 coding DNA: TGCAGCGGGCGACAGGCGACGAGCTCCTACAATGAGCAGTTCTTC. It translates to CSGRQATSSYNEQFF.

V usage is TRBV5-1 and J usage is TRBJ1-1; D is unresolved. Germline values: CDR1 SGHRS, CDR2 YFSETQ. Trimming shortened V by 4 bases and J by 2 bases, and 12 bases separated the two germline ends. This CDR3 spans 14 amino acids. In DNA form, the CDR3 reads TGCGCCAGCAGCCCCGGAGACGGAAACACTGAAGCTTTCTTT. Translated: CASSPGDGNTEAFF. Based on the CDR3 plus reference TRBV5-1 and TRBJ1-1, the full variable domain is KAGVTQTPRYLIKTRGQQVTLSCSPISGHRSVSWYQQTPGQGLQFLFEYFSETQRNKGNFPGRFSGRQFSNSRSEMNVSTLELGDSALYLCASSPGDGNTEAFFGQGTRLTVV.

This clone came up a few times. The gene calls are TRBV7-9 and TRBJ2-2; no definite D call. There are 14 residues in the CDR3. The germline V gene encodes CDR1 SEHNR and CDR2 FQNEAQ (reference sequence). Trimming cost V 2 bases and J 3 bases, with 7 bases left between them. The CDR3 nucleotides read TGTGCCAGCAGCTTATTTCGTGACACCGGGGAGCTGTTTTTT. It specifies CASSLFRDTGELFF.